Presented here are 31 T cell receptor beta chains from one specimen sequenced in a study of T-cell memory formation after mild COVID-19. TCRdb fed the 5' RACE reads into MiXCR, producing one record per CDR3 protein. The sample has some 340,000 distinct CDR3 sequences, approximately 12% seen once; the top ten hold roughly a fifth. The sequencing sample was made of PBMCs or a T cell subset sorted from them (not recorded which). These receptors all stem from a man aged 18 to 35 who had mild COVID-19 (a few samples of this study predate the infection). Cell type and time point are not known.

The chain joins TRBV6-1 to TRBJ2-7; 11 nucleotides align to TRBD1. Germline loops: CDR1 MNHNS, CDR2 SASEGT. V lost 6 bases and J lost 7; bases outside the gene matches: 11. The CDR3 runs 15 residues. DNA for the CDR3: TGTGCCAGCAGATCCCCCGGACAGGGGGCGCGGGAGCAGTACTTC. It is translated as CASRSPGQGAREQYF.

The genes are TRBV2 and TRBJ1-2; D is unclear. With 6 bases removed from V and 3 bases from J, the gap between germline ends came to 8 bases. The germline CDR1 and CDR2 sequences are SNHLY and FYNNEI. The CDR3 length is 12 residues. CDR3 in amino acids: CASRVSHYGYTF. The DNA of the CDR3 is TGTGCCAGCAGGGTTAGTCACTATGGCTACACCTTC.

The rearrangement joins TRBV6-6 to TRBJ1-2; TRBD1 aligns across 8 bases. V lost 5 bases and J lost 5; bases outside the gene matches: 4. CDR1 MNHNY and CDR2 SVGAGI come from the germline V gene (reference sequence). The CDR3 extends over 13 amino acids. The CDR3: CASSTGQGYGYTF. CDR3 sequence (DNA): TGTGCCAGCAGTACCGGACAGGGTTATGGCTACACCTTC.

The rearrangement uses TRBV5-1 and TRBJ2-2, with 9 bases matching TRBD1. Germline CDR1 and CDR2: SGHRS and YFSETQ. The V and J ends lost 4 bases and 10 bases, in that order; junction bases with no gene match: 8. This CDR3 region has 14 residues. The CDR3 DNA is TGCGCCAGCAGCCACAGGGGGCACGACGTGGAGCTGTTTTTT. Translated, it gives CASSHRGHDVELFF.

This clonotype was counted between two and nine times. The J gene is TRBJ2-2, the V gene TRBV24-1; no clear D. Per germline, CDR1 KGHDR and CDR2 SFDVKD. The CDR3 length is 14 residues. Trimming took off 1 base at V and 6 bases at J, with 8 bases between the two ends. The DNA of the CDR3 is TGTGCCACCAGTGATTTCAGGTTGGCCGGGGAGCTGTTTTTT. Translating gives CATSDFRLAGELFF.

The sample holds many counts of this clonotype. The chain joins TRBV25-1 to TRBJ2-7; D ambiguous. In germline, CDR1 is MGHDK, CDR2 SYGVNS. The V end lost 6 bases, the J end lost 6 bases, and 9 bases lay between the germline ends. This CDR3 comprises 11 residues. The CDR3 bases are TGTGCCAGCAGCGCCGAGGTCGAGCAGTACTTC. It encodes CASSAEVEQYF.

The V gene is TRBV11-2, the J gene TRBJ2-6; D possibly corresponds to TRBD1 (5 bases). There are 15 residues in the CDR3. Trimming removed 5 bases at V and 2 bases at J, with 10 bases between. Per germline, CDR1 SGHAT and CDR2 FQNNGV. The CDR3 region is CASSAGPPGANVLTF. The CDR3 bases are TGTGCCAGCAGCGCAGGGCCCCCTGGGGCCAACGTCCTGACTTTC.

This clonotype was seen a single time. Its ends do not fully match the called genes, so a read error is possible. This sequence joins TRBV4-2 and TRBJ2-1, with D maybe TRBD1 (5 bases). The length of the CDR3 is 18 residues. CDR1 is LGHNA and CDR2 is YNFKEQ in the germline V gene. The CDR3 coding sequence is TGTGCCAGCATCCAACCCCTCCGAGACAGCAAAAGTTACAATGAGCAGTTCTTC. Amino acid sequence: CASIQPLRDSKSYNEQFF.

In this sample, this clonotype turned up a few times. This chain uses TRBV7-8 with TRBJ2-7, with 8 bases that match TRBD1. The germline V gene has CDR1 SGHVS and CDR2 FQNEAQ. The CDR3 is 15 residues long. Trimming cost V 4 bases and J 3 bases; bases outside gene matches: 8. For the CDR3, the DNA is TGTGCCAGCAGCTCGGACAGGGTGTCGGACTACGAGCAGTACTTC. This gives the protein CASSSDRVSDYEQYF.

The CDR3 region has the DNA TGCAGCGTAAAAGGGGGAAATGAAAAACTGTTTTTT. It codes for CSVKGGNEKLFF. The chain combines TRBV29-1 with TRBJ1-4; D may be TRBD1 (6 bases). This CDR3 has 12 residues. The V end was cut by 6 bases, the J end by 5 bases, with 10 bases between. From germline, CDR1 is SQVTM and CDR2 ANQGSEA.

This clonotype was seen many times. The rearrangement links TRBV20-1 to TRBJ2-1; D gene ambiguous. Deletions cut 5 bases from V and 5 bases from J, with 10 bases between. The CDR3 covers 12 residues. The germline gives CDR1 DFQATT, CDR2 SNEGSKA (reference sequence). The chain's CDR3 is CSAWLRNNEQFF. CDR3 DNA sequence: TGCAGTGCTTGGCTGAGGAACAATGAGCAGTTCTTC.

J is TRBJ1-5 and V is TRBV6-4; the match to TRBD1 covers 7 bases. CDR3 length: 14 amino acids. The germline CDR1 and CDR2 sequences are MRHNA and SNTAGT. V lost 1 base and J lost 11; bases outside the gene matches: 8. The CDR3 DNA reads TGTGCCAGCAGTGACTGCAGGGGGATAGAGGCCCAGCATTTT. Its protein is CASSDCRGIEAQHF.

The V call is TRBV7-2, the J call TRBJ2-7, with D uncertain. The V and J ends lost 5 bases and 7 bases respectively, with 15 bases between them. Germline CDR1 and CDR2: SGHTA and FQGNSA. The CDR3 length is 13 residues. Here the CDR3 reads CASSLLTFGEQYV. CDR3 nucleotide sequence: TGTGCCAGCAGCCTCCTAACCTTCGGGGAGCAGTACGTC.

The DNA of the CDR3 is TGTGCCAACCCAACACGCTATGGCGGGGGGGCCCAAGAGACCCAGTACTTC. It codes for CANPTRYGGGAQETQYF. The chain combines TRBV7-9 with TRBJ2-5; 9 bases align to TRBD2. The CDR3 has 17 amino acids. V lost 10 bases and J lost 1; bases outside the gene matches: 16. The germline V gene encodes CDR1 SEHNR and CDR2 FQNEAQ (reference sequence).

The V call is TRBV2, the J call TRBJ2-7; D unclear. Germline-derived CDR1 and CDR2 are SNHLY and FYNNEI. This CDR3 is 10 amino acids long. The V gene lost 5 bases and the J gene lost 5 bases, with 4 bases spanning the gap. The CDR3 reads CASSLNEQYF. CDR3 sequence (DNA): TGTGCCAGCAGTCTAAACGAGCAGTACTTC.

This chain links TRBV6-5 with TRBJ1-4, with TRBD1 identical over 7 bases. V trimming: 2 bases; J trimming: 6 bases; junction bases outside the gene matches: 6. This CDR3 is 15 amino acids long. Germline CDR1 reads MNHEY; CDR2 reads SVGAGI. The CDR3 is CASSYRLQGDEKLFF. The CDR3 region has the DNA TGTGCCAGCAGTTACCGACTTCAGGGGGATGAAAAACTGTTTTTT.

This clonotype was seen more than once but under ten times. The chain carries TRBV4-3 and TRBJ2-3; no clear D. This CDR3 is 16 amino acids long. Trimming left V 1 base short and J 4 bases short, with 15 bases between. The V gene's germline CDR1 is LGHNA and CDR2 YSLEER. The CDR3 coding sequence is TGCGCCAGCAGCCAAGGTCGTGCTAGATTGTCAGATACGCAGTATTTT. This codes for CASSQGRARLSDTQYF.

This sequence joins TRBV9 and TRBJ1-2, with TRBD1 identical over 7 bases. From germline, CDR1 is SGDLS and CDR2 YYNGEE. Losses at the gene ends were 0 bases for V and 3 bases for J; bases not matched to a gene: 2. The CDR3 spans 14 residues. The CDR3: CASSVDDRDYGYTF. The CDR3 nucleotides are TGTGCCAGCAGCGTAGATGACAGGGACTATGGCTACACCTTC.

This chain's CDR3 is CASSLADTGMETQYF. The CDR3 nucleotides are TGTGCCAGCAGTTTAGCGGATACAGGGATGGAGACCCAGTACTTC. This chain uses TRBV12-3 or TRBV12-4 with TRBJ2-5; D is possibly TRBD1 (6 bases). The length of the CDR3 is 15 residues. V was cut by 0 bases and J by 5 bases, with 13 bases left in between.

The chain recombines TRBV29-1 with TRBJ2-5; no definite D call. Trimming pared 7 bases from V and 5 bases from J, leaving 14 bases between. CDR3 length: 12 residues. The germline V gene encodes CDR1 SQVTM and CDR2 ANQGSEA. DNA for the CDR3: TGCAGCGCACGATCCCTCCGGGAGACCCAGTACTTC. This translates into CSARSLRETQYF.

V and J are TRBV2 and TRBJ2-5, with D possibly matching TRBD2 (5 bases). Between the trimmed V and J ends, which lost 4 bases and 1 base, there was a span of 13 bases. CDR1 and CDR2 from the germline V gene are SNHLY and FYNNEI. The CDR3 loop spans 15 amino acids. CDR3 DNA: TGTGCCAGCAGTGTAGAGCGGTCTCCCCAAGAGACCCAGTACTTC. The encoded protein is CASSVERSPQETQYF.

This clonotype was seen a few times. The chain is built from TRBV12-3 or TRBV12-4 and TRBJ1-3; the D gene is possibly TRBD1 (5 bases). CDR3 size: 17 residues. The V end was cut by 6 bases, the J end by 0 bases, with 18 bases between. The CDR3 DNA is TGTGCCAGCAGCCAGTACTTCAGGGAGAGCTCTGGAAACACCATATATTTT. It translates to CASSQYFRESSGNTIYF.

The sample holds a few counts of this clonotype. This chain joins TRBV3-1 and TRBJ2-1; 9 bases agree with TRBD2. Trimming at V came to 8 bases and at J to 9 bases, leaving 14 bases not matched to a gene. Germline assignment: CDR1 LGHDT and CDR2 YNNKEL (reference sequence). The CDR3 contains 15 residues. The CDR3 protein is CASLGRGGGEAEQFF. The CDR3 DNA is TGTGCCAGCCTAGGCAGAGGCGGGGGGGAGGCTGAGCAGTTCTTC.

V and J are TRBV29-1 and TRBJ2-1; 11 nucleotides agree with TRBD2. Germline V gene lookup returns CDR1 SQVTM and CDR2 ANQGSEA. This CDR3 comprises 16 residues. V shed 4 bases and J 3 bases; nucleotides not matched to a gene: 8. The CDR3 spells CSVVSASGGHYNEQFF. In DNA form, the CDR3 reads TGCAGCGTTGTAAGCGCTAGCGGGGGGCACTACAATGAGCAGTTCTTC.

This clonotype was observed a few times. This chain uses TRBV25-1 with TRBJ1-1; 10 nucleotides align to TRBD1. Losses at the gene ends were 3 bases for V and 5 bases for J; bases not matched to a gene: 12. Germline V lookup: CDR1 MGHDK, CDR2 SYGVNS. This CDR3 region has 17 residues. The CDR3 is CASSERSGTGVGTEAFF. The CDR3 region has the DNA TGTGCCAGCAGTGAGCGATCCGGGACAGGGGTTGGGACTGAAGCTTTCTTT. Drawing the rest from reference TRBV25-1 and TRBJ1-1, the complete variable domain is EADIYQTPRYLVIGTGKKITLECSQTMGHDKMYWYQQDPGMELHLIHYSYGVNSTEKGDLSSESTVSRIRTEHFPLTLESARPSHTSQYLCASSERSGTGVGTEAFFGQGTRLTVV.

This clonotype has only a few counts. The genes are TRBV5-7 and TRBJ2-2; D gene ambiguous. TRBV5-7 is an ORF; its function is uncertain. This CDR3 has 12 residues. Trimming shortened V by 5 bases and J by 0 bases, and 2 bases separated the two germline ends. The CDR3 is CASRTNTGELFF. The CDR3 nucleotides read TGTGCCAGCAGAACGAACACCGGGGAGCTGTTTTTT.

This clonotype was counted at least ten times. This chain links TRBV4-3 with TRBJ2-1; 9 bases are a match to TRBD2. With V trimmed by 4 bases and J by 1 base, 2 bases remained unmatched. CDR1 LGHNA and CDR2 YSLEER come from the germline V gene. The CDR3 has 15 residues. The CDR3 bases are TGCGCCAGCAGCCGAGCGGGGGGTTCCTACAATGAGCAGTTCTTC. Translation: CASSRAGGSYNEQFF.

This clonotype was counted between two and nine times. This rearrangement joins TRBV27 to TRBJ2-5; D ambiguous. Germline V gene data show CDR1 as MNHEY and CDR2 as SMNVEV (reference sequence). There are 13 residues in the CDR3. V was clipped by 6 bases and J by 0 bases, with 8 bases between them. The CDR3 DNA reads TGTGCCAGCAGAGACGGAGACCAAGAGACCCAGTACTTC. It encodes CASRDGDQETQYF.

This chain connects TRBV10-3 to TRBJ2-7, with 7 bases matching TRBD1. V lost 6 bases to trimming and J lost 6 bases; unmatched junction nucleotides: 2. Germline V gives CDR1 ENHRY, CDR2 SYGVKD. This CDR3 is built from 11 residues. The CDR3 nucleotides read TGTGCCATCAGGGCAGGGGGCGAGCAGTACTTC. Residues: CAIRAGGEQYF.

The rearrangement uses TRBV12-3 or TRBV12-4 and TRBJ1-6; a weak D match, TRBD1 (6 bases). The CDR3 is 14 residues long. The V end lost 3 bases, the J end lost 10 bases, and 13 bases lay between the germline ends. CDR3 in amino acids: CASSFGGRASPLHF. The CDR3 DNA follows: TGTGCCAGCAGTTTCGGGGGGCGGGCGTCACCCCTCCACTTT.

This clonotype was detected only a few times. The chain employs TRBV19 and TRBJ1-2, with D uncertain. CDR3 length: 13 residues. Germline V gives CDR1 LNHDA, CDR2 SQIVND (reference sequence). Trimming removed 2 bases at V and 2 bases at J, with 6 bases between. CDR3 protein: CASSINGNYGYTF. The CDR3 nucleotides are TGTGCCAGTAGTATAAACGGAAACTATGGCTACACCTTC.